Below are 28 T cell receptor beta chains sequenced from a single sample in a study of T cells in Graves' hyperthyroidism and ophthalmopathy. The source material, RNA transcripts, was used to amplify TCR beta CDR3 regions. HTBI primers were employed in a first-round RT-PCR of the TCR CDR3. TCRdb re-analysed the multiplex PCR reads in MiXCR, keeping a single row per CDR3 protein. The data contain approximately 420,000 distinct CDR3 sequences, roughly 13% of them singletons. The sequencing input was blood. The receptor source for this set is a young woman with Graves' hyperthyroidism.

The chain links TRBV29-1 to TRBJ1-4; no reliable D call. In germline, CDR1 is SQVTM, CDR2 ANQGSEA. This CDR3 region has 11 residues. The ends were cut back, 0 bases at V and 8 bases at J, with 4 bases in the middle. Here the CDR3 DNA reads TGCAGCGTTGAAGAGGGAGAAAAACTGTTTTTT. Translation: CSVEEGEKLFF.

With respect to this clonotype: At one end, the junction sequence differs from germline, possibly due to a read error. This chain uses TRBV6-4 with TRBJ2-2; D is ambiguous. The CDR3 is 12 amino acids. In germline, CDR1 is MRHNA, CDR2 SNTAGT. CDR3 sequence: CASSEVGMELFF. The CDR3 DNA is TGCGCCAGCAGTGAGGTGGGGATGGAGCTGTTTTTT.

Points on this clonotype: The conserved phenylalanine or tryptophan normally closing the CDR3 is absent here, so this likely arose from a read error. The chain carries TRBV18 and TRBJ1-1, with 7 nucleotides matching TRBD1. This CDR3 has 16 amino acids. Germline V CDR1 and CDR2: KGHSH, LQKENI. The V segment lost 2 bases and the J segment 1 base; nucleotides outside the gene matches: 7. The CDR3 coding sequence is TGTGCCAGCTCACCAACATGGGGACAGCAGAACACTGAAGCTTTCCTT. This sequence encodes CASSPTWGQQNTEAFL.

This clonotype was observed at least ten times. The J gene is TRBJ2-1, the V gene TRBV5-1; no reliable D call. Germline CDR1 and CDR2: SGHRS and YFSETQ. The V end lost 1 base, the J end lost 10 bases, and 12 bases lay between the germline ends. The CDR3 is made up of 13 amino acids. CDR3 nucleotides: TGCGCCAGCAGCTTGTTAACCGCCGGGGAGCAGTTCTTC. Encoded protein: CASSLLTAGEQFF.

The table lists this clonotype with many counts. This chain links TRBV6-5 with TRBJ1-2, with 8 bases lining up with TRBD1. Germline-derived CDR1 and CDR2 are MNHEY and SVGAGI. CDR3 length equals 13 residues. With V trimmed by 3 bases and J by 8 bases, 5 bases remained unmatched. CDR3 nucleotide sequence: TGTGCCAGCAGTTATGGACAGGGAAGGGGCTACACCTTC. Translating it yields CASSYGQGRGYTF.

This clonotype was observed many times. The chain links TRBV5-6 to TRBJ1-1, with a tentative D call TRBD1 (5 bases). Trimming left V 0 bases short and J 3 bases short, with 21 bases between. The germline V gene has CDR1 SGHDT and CDR2 YYEEEE. The CDR3 contains 18 residues. For the CDR3, the DNA is TGTGCCAGCAGCTTGGGAGAAACCCGAAGGGGAAGGGACACTGAAGCTTTCTTT. Encoded protein: CASSLGETRRGRDTEAFF.

The rearrangement links TRBV5-1 to TRBJ2-7; TRBD1 matches 10 bases. The V and J ends lost 0 bases and 5 bases, in that order; junction bases with no gene match: 8. Germline CDR1 reads SGHRS; CDR2 reads YFSETQ. The CDR3 is 16 residues long. CDR3 DNA sequence: TGCGCCAGCAGCTTGGAACCCGGGACAGGGGCCAACGAGCAGTACTTC. Translating it yields CASSLEPGTGANEQYF.

With respect to this clonotype: A much more abundant neighbour one base away suggests this may be a read error. This rearrangement joins TRBV28 to TRBJ2-5; 9 bases are a match to TRBD2. The germline gives CDR1 MDHEN, CDR2 SYDVKM. The ends lost 4 bases at V and 5 bases at J; junction bases unmatched: 11. CDR3 length: 16 amino acids. The DNA for the CDR3 is TGTGCCAGCAGTTCCAGTAGCGGGAGAGGGGAGGAGACCCAGTACTTC. Residues: CASSSSSGRGEETQYF.

This clonotype was counted only a few times. The DNA for the CDR3 is TGTGCCAGCAGCCCACTGTCTGCGGGAGGGCCAGTTTGGGCAGATACGCAGTATTTT. Its protein product is CASSPLSAGGPVWADTQYF. The J gene is TRBJ2-3, the V gene TRBV7-9; 9 bases line up with TRBD2. The CDR3 is made up of 19 amino acids. Germline-derived CDR1 and CDR2 are SEHNR and FQNEAQ (reference sequence). After removal of 5 bases from V and 4 bases from J, the junction contained 19 bases not matched to a gene.

The gene calls are TRBV28 and TRBJ2-7; 9 nucleotides agree with TRBD1. Trimming cost V 10 bases and J 6 bases; bases outside gene matches: 7. Germline CDR1 and CDR2: MDHEN and SYDVKM. The CDR3 consists of 12 residues. The CDR3 nucleotides are TGTGCCACCGGGACAGGGCCATCCGAGCAGTACTTC. Protein product: CATGTGPSEQYF.

This rearrangement joins TRBV4-1 to TRBJ1-5; weak D call: TRBD1 (6 bases). Trimming took 3 bases from V and 5 from J, leaving 8 bases between them. CDR3 size: 13 residues. The V gene's germline CDR1 is MGHRA and CDR2 YSYEKL. This chain's CDR3 is CASSHRQDQPQHF. The CDR3 nucleotides are TGCGCCAGCAGCCACCGACAGGATCAGCCCCAGCATTTT.

This clonotype appeared many times. V gene TRBV20-1 combines with J gene TRBJ1-2; weak D call: TRBD1 (5 bases). CDR3 length: 15 amino acids. Germline V gives CDR1 DFQATT, CDR2 SNEGSKA (reference sequence). Trimming cost V 2 bases and J 4 bases, with 17 bases left between them. CDR3 sequence: CSARPGGKGVYGYTF. In DNA, the CDR3 is TGCAGTGCTAGACCGGGGGGTAAGGGCGTCTATGGCTACACCTTC.

This sequence joins TRBV7-2 and TRBJ2-5, with TRBD2 matching 7 bases. Trimming cost V 5 bases and J 2 bases; bases outside gene matches: 8. This CDR3 has 15 amino acids. Germline CDR1 is SGHTA and CDR2 is FQGNSA. CDR3 amino acids: CASSRGRVIQETQYF. The CDR3 bases are TGTGCCAGCAGCCGGGGGAGGGTTATTCAAGAGACCCAGTACTTC.

This clonotype was counted at least ten times. V is TRBV29-1 and J is TRBJ2-1; 10 nucleotides match TRBD2. Trimming took 5 bases from V and 9 from J; bases not matched to a gene: 10. The germline gives CDR1 SQVTM, CDR2 ANQGSEA. CDR3 length: 14 residues. The CDR3 bases are TGCAGCGTTCGGCCAGCGGGAGGGTCGTCTGAGCAGTTCTTC. The encoded protein is CSVRPAGGSSEQFF.

This clonotype was observed at least ten times. The chain has TRBV28 and TRBJ1-5, with a tentative D call TRBD1 (5 bases). Germline V gene sequence: CDR1 MDHEN, CDR2 SYDVKM. The germline V and J ends were trimmed by 6 bases and 3 bases, with 9 bases remaining between them. There are 13 residues in the CDR3. The CDR3 loop reads CASRGPYNQPQHF. The CDR3 bases are TGTGCCAGCAGGGGACCATACAATCAGCCCCAGCATTTT.

This clonotype was seen ten or more times. DNA for the CDR3: TGTGCCAGCAGTTTGAGGGACAGAGTCACCGGGGAGCTGTTTTTT. Its protein is CASSLRDRVTGELFF. The chain links TRBV28 to TRBJ2-2, with 7 positions matching TRBD1. Germline CDR1 MDHEN, CDR2 SYDVKM. J was trimmed by 4 bases and V by 3 bases; bases with no gene match: 5. The CDR3 spans 15 residues.

This clonotype was recorded many times. The chain joins TRBV20-1 to TRBJ2-7, with D perhaps TRBD2 (5 bases). Trimming took off 0 bases at V and 2 bases at J, with 14 bases between the two ends. From germline, CDR1 is DFQATT and CDR2 SNEGSKA (reference sequence). The CDR3 is 15 residues long. Written as DNA, the CDR3 is TGCAGTGCTAGAGATCCGGGCGGGTCGGCCTACGAGCAGTACTTC. Translated, it gives CSARDPGGSAYEQYF.

This clonotype was counted many times. J is TRBJ2-7 and V is TRBV11-2, with TRBD2 matching over 9 bases. The ends lost 0 bases at V and 5 bases at J; junction bases unmatched: 8. This CDR3 contains 16 residues. Germline values: CDR1 SGHAT, CDR2 FQNNGV. The CDR3 sequence is CASSLEFAGGPHEQYF. The DNA for the CDR3 is TGTGCCAGCAGCTTAGAATTTGCGGGAGGGCCCCACGAGCAGTACTTC.

This chain connects TRBV4-1 to TRBJ1-1, with 8 positions matching TRBD1. The germline CDR1 and CDR2 sequences are MGHRA and YSYEKL. The CDR3 consists of 17 residues. V shed 0 bases, J shed 3 bases, and the junction held 9 bases outside the gene matches. This CDR3 reads CASSQEGQGRLDTEAFF. The CDR3 bases are TGCGCCAGCAGCCAAGAAGGACAGGGACGTTTGGACACTGAAGCTTTCTTT.

This clonotype was seen at least ten times. The rearrangement joins TRBV6-1 to TRBJ2-5; D is possibly TRBD1 or TRBD2 (5 bases each). The CDR3 loop spans 14 amino acids. Germline values: CDR1 MNHNS, CDR2 SASEGT. Trimming shortened V by 6 bases and J by 4 bases, and 15 bases separated the two germline ends. CDR3 protein: CASSVDWGTETQYF. Written as DNA, the CDR3 is TGTGCCAGCAGCGTGGACTGGGGGACAGAGACCCAGTACTTC.

This chain uses TRBV9 with TRBJ2-1; 8 bases agree with TRBD2. Trimming removed 4 bases from V and 6 bases from J; junction bases left unmatched: 12. Germline V gene lookup returns CDR1 SGDLS and CDR2 YYNGEE. The CDR3 length is 16 residues. The CDR3 loop is CASSTGPRAGGNEQFF. The CDR3 nucleotides are TGTGCCAGCAGCACCGGACCGAGGGCGGGGGGCAATGAGCAGTTCTTC.

V and J are TRBV9 and TRBJ2-1; no clear D gene. V lost 6 bases and J 6 bases, leaving 19 bases between the germline ends. The germline gives CDR1 SGDLS, CDR2 YYNGEE. This CDR3 has 15 amino acids. The CDR3 here is CASTPSPSWGNEQFF. CDR3 nucleotides: TGTGCCAGCACCCCCAGTCCGAGTTGGGGCAATGAGCAGTTCTTC.

This clonotype was detected ten times or more. The CDR3 is CAWSTSYGYTF. CDR3 nucleotide sequence: TGTGCCTGGAGTACAAGCTATGGCTACACCTTC. The rearrangement uses TRBV30 and TRBJ1-2; D unclear. Germline assignment: CDR1 GTSNPN and CDR2 SVGIG (reference sequence). V lost 2 bases, J lost 4 bases, and 5 bases lay in between. CDR3 length: 11 amino acids.

Only a few counts were recorded for this clonotype. The chain carries TRBV12-3 or TRBV12-4 and TRBJ1-4; 10 nucleotides line up with TRBD1. CDR3 size: 17 residues. V lost 6 bases, J lost 4 bases, and 11 bases stayed unmatched. The DNA of the CDR3 is TGTGCCAGCAGCGCCCTTACCGGGACAGGGGATAATGAAAAACTGTTTTTT. It is translated as CASSALTGTGDNEKLFF.

The rearrangement joins TRBV10-1 to TRBJ2-2; weak D call: TRBD2 (6 bases). The CDR3 contains 15 residues. V dropped 0 bases and J dropped 3 bases, with 8 bases sitting between them. From germline, CDR1 is WNHNN and CDR2 SYGVQD (reference sequence). This chain's CDR3 is CASSESAGYTGELFF. CDR3 coding DNA: TGCGCCAGCAGTGAGTCGGCGGGATACACCGGGGAGCTGTTTTTT.

This clonotype was counted ten times or more. The J gene is TRBJ2-1, the V gene TRBV12-3 or TRBV12-4; 8 bases align to TRBD2. The trim removed 10 bases at V and 7 bases at J, leaving 18 bases unmatched. This CDR3 spans 16 amino acids. CDR3 protein: CATPPDKAGATNEQFF. The CDR3 DNA reads TGTGCCACCCCCCCGGACAAAGCGGGAGCCACTAATGAGCAGTTCTTC.

Of note for this clonotype: Relative to the germline gene, one junction end is altered; a read error may explain this. The chain employs TRBV9 and TRBJ2-7; TRBD1 might be the D (5 bases). The CDR3 consists of 15 residues. The V gene's germline CDR1 is SGDLS and CDR2 YYNGEE. In DNA form, the CDR3 reads TGTGCCAGCAGCGTAGGGCAGGGTCCCTCCTACGAGCGGTACTTC. As protein: CASSVGQGPSYERYF.

The genes are TRBV27 and TRBJ2-7; D may be TRBD2 (5 bases). Trimming left V 3 bases short and J 5 bases short, with 14 bases between. The CDR3 has 14 amino acids. Germline V gives CDR1 MNHEY, CDR2 SMNVEV (reference sequence). For the CDR3, the DNA is TGTGCCAGCAGTTTCCGGCTAGCTGGCCACGAGCAGTACTTC. Its translation: CASSFRLAGHEQYF.